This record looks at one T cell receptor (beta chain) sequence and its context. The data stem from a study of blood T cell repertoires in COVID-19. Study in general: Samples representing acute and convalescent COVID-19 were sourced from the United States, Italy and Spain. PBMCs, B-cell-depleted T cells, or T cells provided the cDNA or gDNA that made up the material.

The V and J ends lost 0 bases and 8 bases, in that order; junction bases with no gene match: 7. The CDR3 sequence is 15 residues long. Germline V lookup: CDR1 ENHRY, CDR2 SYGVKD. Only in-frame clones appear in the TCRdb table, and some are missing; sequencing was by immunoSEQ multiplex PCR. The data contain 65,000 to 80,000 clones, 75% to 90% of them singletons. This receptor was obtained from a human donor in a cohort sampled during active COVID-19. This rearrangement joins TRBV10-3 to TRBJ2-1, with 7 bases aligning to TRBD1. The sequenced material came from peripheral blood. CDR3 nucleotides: TGTGCCATCAGTGAGTCCCCGACAGGGAAGGATGAGCAGTTCTTC. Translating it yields CAISESPTGKDEQFF.